What follows are 31 T cell receptor beta chains derived from one specimen sequenced in a study of post-analysis software for immune sequencing data. Points from the study as a whole: Patients used several TRBV segments, including TRBV5-6, TRBV5-1 and TRBV20-1, more often than controls.

These receptors have no known antigen. Carried by the TCR beta cDNA libraries were unique molecular identifiers. TCRdb called the PCR reads again in MiXCR, with one record for every CDR3 protein. The sample comprises 740,000 or so distinct CDR3 sequences, roughly 50% of which are singletons, and about 4.8% rests with the top ten. Sequencing input: blood. The receptor set was obtained from a girl aged 10 to 17 with multiple sclerosis.

In this sample, this clonotype turned up a few times. The chain links TRBV29-1 to TRBJ1-2, with 10 nucleotides matching TRBD1. With V trimmed by 6 bases and J by 6 bases, 4 bases remained unmatched. The germline CDR1 and CDR2 sequences are SQVTM and ANQGSEA. This CDR3 is 12 amino acids long. CDR3 loop: CSVDRGVDGYTF. CDR3 sequence (DNA): TGCAGCGTGGACAGGGGGGTAGATGGCTACACCTTC.

V usage is TRBV3-1 and J usage is TRBJ2-5; TRBD1 matches 7 bases. This CDR3 is 16 amino acids long. Germline V gene sequence: CDR1 LGHDT, CDR2 YNNKEL (reference sequence). V trimming: 5 bases; J trimming: 1 base; junction bases outside the gene matches: 10. The CDR3 DNA is TGTGCCAGCAGCTCCCCTTGGGACAGTTCCCAAGAGACCCAGTACTTC. It translates to CASSSPWDSSQETQYF.

In its sample, this clonotype was seen once. V is TRBV7-9 and J is TRBJ2-1; TRBD1 is a possible D gene (6 bases). The CDR3 extends over 20 amino acids. Per germline, CDR1 SEHNR and CDR2 FQNEAQ (reference sequence). The V end lost 1 base, the J end lost 2 bases, and 24 bases lay between the germline ends. The CDR3 protein is CASSLVATGPPSGAYNEQFF. The CDR3 DNA sequence: TGTGCCAGCAGCTTAGTAGCGACAGGACCCCCAAGCGGTGCCTACAATGAGCAGTTCTTC.

This clonotype was picked up a small number of times. DNA for the CDR3: TGCGCCAGCAGCTTGGCGGGGAGGTCTGAGCAGTTCTTC. Encoded protein: CASSLAGRSEQFF. The chain carries TRBV5-1 and TRBJ2-1, with D perhaps TRBD2 (6 bases). The CDR3 runs to 13 residues. The germline V gene encodes CDR1 SGHRS and CDR2 YFSETQ. Trimming stripped 0 bases from V and 9 bases from J, with 10 bases between.

The chain has TRBV2 and TRBJ1-1; tentative D call: TRBD1 (6 bases). From germline, CDR1 is SNHLY and CDR2 FYNNEI. V lost 4 bases and J lost 0, with 12 bases in between. The CDR3 sequence is 15 residues long. The CDR3 coding sequence is TGTGCCAGCAGTGCCCGCGGACAGCTGAACACTGAAGCTTTCTTT. The encoded protein is CASSARGQLNTEAFF.

The chain recombines TRBV12-3 or TRBV12-4 with TRBJ1-5; the D is unclear. Trimming stripped 6 bases from V and 1 base from J, with 13 bases between. The CDR3 totals 15 residues. The CDR3 DNA follows: TGTGCCAGCAGGCCCCCAGGTGGGAGCAATCAGCCCCAGCATTTT. This encodes CASRPPGGSNQPQHF.

This clonotype has only a few counts. This chain connects TRBV6-6 to TRBJ1-2; the match to TRBD1 covers 12 bases. Germline values: CDR1 MNHNY, CDR2 SVGAGI (reference sequence). The CDR3 has 16 amino acids. J lost 0 bases, V lost 7 bases, and 6 bases had no gene match. CDR3 coding DNA: TGTGCCAGCATGGGGACAGGGGGCCCCACTAACTATGGCTACACCTTC. It translates to CASMGTGGPTNYGYTF.

The chain is built from TRBV14 and TRBJ2-3; 10 bases match TRBD1. CDR1 is SGHDN and CDR2 is FVKESK in the germline V gene. Trimming removed 3 bases from V and 4 bases from J; junction bases left unmatched: 7. This CDR3 has 16 residues. CDR3 region: CASSHPAGTGADTQYF. CDR3 sequence (DNA): TGTGCCAGCAGCCATCCGGCGGGGACAGGGGCAGATACGCAGTATTTT.

V gene TRBV7-9 combines with J gene TRBJ2-1; D unresolved. The CDR3 spans 16 residues. The V gene lost 4 bases and the J gene lost 0 bases, with 13 bases spanning the gap. CDR1 SEHNR and CDR2 FQNEAQ come from the germline V gene (reference sequence). The CDR3 DNA follows: TGTGCCAGCAGCTCCCGACTGAAGAGCTCCTACAATGAGCAGTTCTTC. Translating gives CASSSRLKSSYNEQFF.

The gene calls are TRBV20-1 and TRBJ2-1, with a tentative D call TRBD1 (6 bases). Germline V lookup: CDR1 DFQATT, CDR2 SNEGSKA (reference sequence). Trimming stripped 4 bases from V and 0 bases from J, with 22 bases between. The length of the CDR3 is 18 residues. The CDR3 spells CSAMGAQGVTISYNEQFF. The CDR3, as DNA: TGCAGTGCTATGGGGGCGCAAGGGGTGACCATCTCCTACAATGAGCAGTTCTTC.

This clonotype was seen just once. This chain links TRBV7-9 with TRBJ2-4; 10 bases are shared with TRBD2. The assigned J gene may be wrong: the sequence end matches TRBJ2-7 better. From germline, CDR1 is SEHNR and CDR2 FQNEAQ (reference sequence). The CDR3 sequence is 14 residues long. CDR3 DNA sequence: TGTGCCAGCACCGAACTAGCGGGGACCTACGAGCAGTACTTC. Amino acids: CASTELAGTYEQYF.

In this sample, this clonotype turned up a few times. CDR3 nucleotide sequence: TGTGCCAGCAGCGTAGGAAGGGAAACAGGCGGCTACACCTTC. Its protein is CASSVGRETGGYTF. The chain joins TRBV9 to TRBJ1-2, with a weak D call TRBD1 (5 bases). CDR3 length equals 14 residues. V was cut by 0 bases and J by 8 bases, with 14 bases left in between. The germline gives CDR1 SGDLS, CDR2 YYNGEE.

The rearrangement joins TRBV12-3 or TRBV12-4 to TRBJ2-7, with 10 bases fitting TRBD2. V gave up 1 base and J gave up 0 bases; unmatched junction bases: 12. CDR3 length: 19 residues. Here the CDR3 reads CASSLVPGLASPHSYEQYF. Written as DNA, the CDR3 is TGTGCCAGCAGTTTAGTCCCGGGACTAGCGTCCCCACACTCCTACGAGCAGTACTTC.

The J gene is TRBJ2-7, the V gene TRBV11-3; TRBD2 aligns across 7 bases. This CDR3 is built from 17 residues. Trimming removed 0 bases from V and 0 bases from J; junction bases left unmatched: 8. Germline-derived CDR1 and CDR2 are SGHNT and YENEEA. The CDR3 reads CASSLDVASGSSYEQYF. Here the CDR3 DNA reads TGTGCCAGCAGCTTAGATGTGGCTAGCGGAAGCTCCTACGAGCAGTACTTC. The entire variable domain, with the rest obtained from reference TRBV11-3 and TRBJ2-7, is as follows: EAGVVQSPRYKIIEKKQPVAFWCNPISGHNTLYWYLQNLGQGPELLIRYENEEAVDDSQLPKDRFSAERLKGVDSTLKIQPAELGDSAVYLCASSLDVASGSSYEQYFGPGTRLTVT.

This chain joins TRBV7-7 and TRBJ2-3; 7 positions match TRBD1. Germline V CDR1 and CDR2: SSHAT, FNYEAQ (reference sequence). Trimming removed 5 bases from V and 0 bases from J; junction bases left unmatched: 8. The CDR3 consists of 16 residues. CDR3 sequence: CASSPGTALSTDTQYF. The CDR3 bases are TGTGCCAGCAGCCCGGGGACAGCCTTAAGCACAGATACGCAGTATTTT. Complete variable domain (other parts from reference TRBV7-7 and TRBJ2-3): GAGVSQSPRYKVTKRGQDVTLRCDPISSHATLYWYQQALGQGPEFLTYFNYEAQPDKSGLPSDRFSAERPEGSISTLTIQRTEQRDSAMYRCASSPGTALSTDTQYFGPGTRLTVL.

CDR3 sequence: CASSSTPGQGVHEQYF. Written as DNA, the CDR3 is TGTGCCAGCAGTTCAACTCCGGGACAGGGGGTCCACGAGCAGTACTTC. The gene calls are TRBV7-9 and TRBJ2-7; 11 bases agree with TRBD1. This CDR3 is 16 amino acids long. The V segment lost 6 bases and the J segment 5 bases; nucleotides outside the gene matches: 12. Looked up from germline, CDR1 is SEHNR and CDR2 is FQNEAQ (reference sequence).

The chain is built from TRBV9 and TRBJ2-7; possibly TRBD1 for D (6 bases). Looked up from germline, CDR1 is SGDLS and CDR2 is YYNGEE. V lost 0 bases and J 3 bases, leaving 16 bases between the germline ends. CDR3 length: 16 residues. CDR3 nucleotide sequence: TGTGCCAGCAGCGTAGGTTGGGGTCAGGGGTTCTACGAGCAGTACTTC. It yields the protein CASSVGWGQGFYEQYF. The variable domain in full, with the rest retrieved from reference TRBV9 and TRBJ2-7, is DSGVTQTPKHLITATGQRVTLRCSPRSGDLSVYWYQQSLDQGLQFLIQYYNGEERAKGNILERFSAQQFPDLHSELNLSSLELGDSALYFCASSVGWGQGFYEQYFGPGTRLTVT.

V gene TRBV5-6 combines with J gene TRBJ1-6, with 9 bases matching TRBD1. Trimming at V came to 5 bases and at J to 4 bases, leaving 7 bases not matched to a gene. Germline assignment: CDR1 SGHDT and CDR2 YYEEEE. This CDR3 contains 16 residues. The CDR3 coding sequence is TGTGCCAGCAGTCCCGGGACAGGGACATATAATTCACCCCTCCACTTT. As protein: CASSPGTGTYNSPLHF.

This clonotype was observed a handful of times. The V gene is TRBV15, the J gene TRBJ2-7; 9 bases line up with TRBD2. Trimming removed 6 bases from V and 6 bases from J; junction bases left unmatched: 12. The CDR3 contains 15 residues. Germline V CDR1 and CDR2: LNHNV, YYDKDF (reference sequence). The CDR3, as DNA: TGTGCCACCAGTCGGCGCGGGAGGGACGACTCCGAGCAGTACTTC. Translation: CATSRRGRDDSEQYF.

The chain joins TRBV20-1 to TRBJ2-1; 8 nucleotides line up with TRBD2. CDR3 size: 14 residues. The trim removed 6 bases at V and 5 bases at J, leaving 9 bases unmatched. Per germline, CDR1 DFQATT and CDR2 SNEGSKA (reference sequence). The chain's CDR3 is CSALPLAADNEQFF. CDR3 in DNA: TGCAGTGCCCTACCACTAGCGGCTGACAATGAGCAGTTCTTC.

This chain joins TRBV28 and TRBJ2-1; D may be TRBD1 (5 bases). Germline V gene lookup returns CDR1 MDHEN and CDR2 SYDVKM. The V and J ends lost 8 bases and 12 bases respectively, with 17 bases between them. CDR3 length: 12 residues. The CDR3 DNA reads TGTGCCAGCCAACCCAGGGAAAACGTGCAGTTCTTC. Translated: CASQPRENVQFF. The full variable domain, rest sourced from reference TRBV28 and TRBJ2-1, is DVKVTQSSRYLVKRTGEKVFLECVQDMDHENMFWYRQDPGLGLRLIYFSYDVKMKEKGDIPEGYSVSREKKERFSLILESASTNQTSMYLCASQPRENVQFFGPGTRLTVL.

This chain uses TRBV7-7 with TRBJ2-7; a weak D match, TRBD2 (5 bases). CDR1 is SSHAT, CDR2 FNYEAQ, per germline (reference sequence). The CDR3 is made up of 13 amino acids. The germline V and J ends were trimmed by 5 bases and 6 bases, with 14 bases remaining between them. Here the CDR3 DNA reads TGTGCCAGCAGCCCCAGGCGAGGGTTCGAGCAGTACTTC. Its translation: CASSPRRGFEQYF.

The CDR3 is CSARGTEYSPLHF. The CDR3 bases are TGCAGTGCTAGAGGGACAGAGTATTCACCCCTCCACTTT. J is TRBJ1-6 and V is TRBV20-1, with a tentative D call TRBD1 (6 bases). The germline V gene encodes CDR1 DFQATT and CDR2 SNEGSKA (reference sequence). Between the trimmed V and J ends, which lost 1 base and 8 bases, there was a span of 9 bases. The CDR3 totals 13 residues.

This clonotype was seen a handful of times. The chain has TRBV27 and TRBJ1-2; D not certain. CDR3 length: 14 amino acids. Germline-derived CDR1 and CDR2 are MNHEY and SMNVEV (reference sequence). Trimming cost V 2 bases and J 4 bases, with 11 bases left between them. Written as DNA, the CDR3 is TGTGCCAGCAGTTTAACGGGGAACCCCTATGGCTACACCTTC. It codes for CASSLTGNPYGYTF.

This rearrangement joins TRBV29-1 to TRBJ2-6; D is ambiguous. The V end was cut by 5 bases, the J end by 1 base, with 9 bases between. Germline loops: CDR1 SQVTM, CDR2 ANQGSEA. The CDR3 spans 14 residues. For the CDR3, the DNA is TGCAGCGTTTTGACTCCTTCTGGGGCCAACGTCCTGACTTTC. This translates into CSVLTPSGANVLTF.

This clonotype was counted a few times. V is TRBV28 and J is TRBJ1-2; no firm D call. Per germline, CDR1 MDHEN and CDR2 SYDVKM. V shed 4 bases and J shed 1 base, with 13 bases lying between them. The CDR3 loop spans 15 amino acids. The CDR3 DNA reads as TGTGCCAGCAGTTCCCGGTTTGTGTTTAACTATGGCTACACCTTC. Protein product: CASSSRFVFNYGYTF.

This clonotype has more than one count but fewer than ten. The genes are TRBV7-9 and TRBJ2-7, with 7 bases that match TRBD1. V lost 5 bases to trimming and J lost 6 bases; unmatched junction nucleotides: 4. CDR3 length: 12 amino acids. The V gene's germline CDR1 is SEHNR and CDR2 FQNEAQ (reference sequence). In nucleotides, the CDR3 is TGTGCCAGCAGCGGGACAGTTGGCGAGCAGTACTTC. This sequence encodes CASSGTVGEQYF.

A few counts support this clonotype. V usage is TRBV20-1 and J usage is TRBJ1-5; the D gene is possibly TRBD1 (5 bases). The germline CDR1 and CDR2 sequences are DFQATT and SNEGSKA (reference sequence). This CDR3 is built from 15 residues. With 0 bases removed from V and 3 bases from J, the gap between germline ends came to 12 bases. The CDR3 protein is CSARDSSGTNQPQHF. The CDR3 nucleotides read TGCAGTGCTAGAGATTCCTCCGGGACCAATCAGCCCCAGCATTTT.

The genes are TRBV7-2 and TRBJ2-7; weak D call: TRBD1 (7 bases). The DNA end is more similar to TRBJ2-1, so the J call may be wrong. CDR1 SGHTA and CDR2 FQGNSA come from the germline V gene. CDR3 length equals 16 residues. CDR3 nucleotides: TGTGCCAGCAGCCTCCTGAGCAGGGGGGCCTACAATGAGCAGTTCTTC. It translates to CASSLLSRGAYNEQFF.

The chain couples TRBV4-2 to TRBJ2-3; 9 bases agree with TRBD1. CDR1 and CDR2 from the germline V gene are LGHNA and YNFKEQ. CDR3 length: 18 residues. V lost 0 bases and J lost 4; bases outside the gene matches: 11. The CDR3 reads CASSQEGPGQGSADTQYF. As DNA, the CDR3 is TGTGCCAGCAGCCAAGAAGGCCCGGGACAGGGATCGGCAGATACGCAGTATTTT.

This clonotype was counted only a few times. The chain links TRBV7-9 to TRBJ2-7; D gene ambiguous. There are 16 residues in the CDR3. Germline loops: CDR1 SEHNR, CDR2 FQNEAQ (reference sequence). Trimming cost V 1 base and J 2 bases, with 15 bases left between them. The CDR3 DNA sequence: TGTGCCAGCAGCTTAGATGTGCATCCCATTCCCTACGAGCAGTACTTC. Residues: CASSLDVHPIPYEQYF.